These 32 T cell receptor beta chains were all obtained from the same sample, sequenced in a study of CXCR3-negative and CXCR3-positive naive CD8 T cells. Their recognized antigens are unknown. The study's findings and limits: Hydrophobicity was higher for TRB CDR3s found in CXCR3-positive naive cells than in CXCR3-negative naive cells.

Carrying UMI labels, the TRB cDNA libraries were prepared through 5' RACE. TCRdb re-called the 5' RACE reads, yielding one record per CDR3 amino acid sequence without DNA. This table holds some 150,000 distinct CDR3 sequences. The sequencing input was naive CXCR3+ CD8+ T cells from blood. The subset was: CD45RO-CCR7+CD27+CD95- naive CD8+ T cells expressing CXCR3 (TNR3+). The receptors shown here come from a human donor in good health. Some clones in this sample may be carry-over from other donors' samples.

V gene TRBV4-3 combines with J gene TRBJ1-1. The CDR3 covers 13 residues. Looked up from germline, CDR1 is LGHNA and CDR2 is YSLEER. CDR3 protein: CASSHGSGPEAFF.

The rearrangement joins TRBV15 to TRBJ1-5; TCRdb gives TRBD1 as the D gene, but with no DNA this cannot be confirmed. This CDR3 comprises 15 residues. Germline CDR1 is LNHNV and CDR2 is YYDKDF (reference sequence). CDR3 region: CATREDRGGNQPQHF. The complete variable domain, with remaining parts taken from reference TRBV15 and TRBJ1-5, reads DAMVIQNPRYQVTQFGKPVTLSCSQTLNHNVMYWYQQKSSQAPKLLFHYYDKDFNNEADTPDNFQSRRPNTSFCFLDIRSPGLGDTAMYLCATREDRGGNQPQHFGDGTRLSIL.

The CDR3 here is CASSLGGNTIYF. The gene calls are TRBV13 and TRBJ1-3. The CDR3 consists of 12 residues. Germline V gene data show CDR1 as PRHDT and CDR2 as FYEKMQ (reference sequence).

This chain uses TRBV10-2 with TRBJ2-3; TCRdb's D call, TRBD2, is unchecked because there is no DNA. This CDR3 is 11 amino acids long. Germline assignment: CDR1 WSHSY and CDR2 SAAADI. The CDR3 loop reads CASEIGGAQYF.

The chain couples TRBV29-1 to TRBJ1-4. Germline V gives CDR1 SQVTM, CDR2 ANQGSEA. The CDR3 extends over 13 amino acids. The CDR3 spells CSVDLGTNEKLFF.

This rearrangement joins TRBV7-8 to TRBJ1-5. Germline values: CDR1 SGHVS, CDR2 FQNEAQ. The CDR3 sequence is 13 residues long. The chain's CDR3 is CASSSRVNQPQHF. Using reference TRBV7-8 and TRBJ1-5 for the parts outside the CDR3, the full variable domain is GAGVSQSPRYKVAKRGQDVALRCDPISGHVSLFWYQQALGQGPEFLTYFQNEAQLDKSGLPSDRFFAERPEGSVSTLKIQRTQQEDSAVYLCASSSRVNQPQHFGDGTRLSIL.

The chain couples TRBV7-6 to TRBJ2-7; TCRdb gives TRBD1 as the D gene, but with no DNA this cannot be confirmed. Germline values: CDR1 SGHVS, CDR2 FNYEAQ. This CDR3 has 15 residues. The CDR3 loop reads CASSLGDRRSYEQYF.

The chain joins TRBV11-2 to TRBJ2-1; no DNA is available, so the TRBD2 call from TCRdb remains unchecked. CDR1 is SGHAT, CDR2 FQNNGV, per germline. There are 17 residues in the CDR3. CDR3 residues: CASSLSGKLAVYNEQFF.

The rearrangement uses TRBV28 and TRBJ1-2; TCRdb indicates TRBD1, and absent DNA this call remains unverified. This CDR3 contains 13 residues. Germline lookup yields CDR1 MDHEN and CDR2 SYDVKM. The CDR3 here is CASSYRTAYGYTF.

The CDR3 region is CASSLDMPIGTIYNEQFF. V gene TRBV7-9 combines with J gene TRBJ2-1; TCRdb returns TRBD2, unconfirmable since there is no DNA. The CDR3 covers 18 residues. The germline gives CDR1 SEHNR, CDR2 FQNEAQ (reference sequence). Full variable domain (missing parts from reference TRBV7-9 and TRBJ2-1): DTGVSQNPRHKITKRGQNVTFRCDPISEHNRLYWYRQTLGQGPEFLTYFQNEAQLEKSRLLSDRFSAERPKGSFSTLEIQRTEQGDSAMYLCASSLDMPIGTIYNEQFFGPGTRLTVL.

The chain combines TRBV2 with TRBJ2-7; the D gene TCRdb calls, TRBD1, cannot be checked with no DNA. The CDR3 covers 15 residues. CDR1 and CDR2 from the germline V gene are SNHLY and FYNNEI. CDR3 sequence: CASSETVNRGDEQYF.

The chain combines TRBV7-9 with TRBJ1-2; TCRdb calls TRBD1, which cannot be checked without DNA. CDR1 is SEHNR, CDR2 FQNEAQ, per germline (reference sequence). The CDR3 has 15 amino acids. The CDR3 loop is CASSPPDLLNYGYTF. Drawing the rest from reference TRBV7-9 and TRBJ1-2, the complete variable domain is DTGVSQNPRHKITKRGQNVTFRCDPISEHNRLYWYRQTLGQGPEFLTYFQNEAQLEKSRLLSDRFSAERPKGSFSTLEIQRTEQGDSAMYLCASSPPDLLNYGYTFGSGTRLTVV.

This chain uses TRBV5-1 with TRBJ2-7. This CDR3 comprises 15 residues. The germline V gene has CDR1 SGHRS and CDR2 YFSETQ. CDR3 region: CASSPQATVSYEQYF.

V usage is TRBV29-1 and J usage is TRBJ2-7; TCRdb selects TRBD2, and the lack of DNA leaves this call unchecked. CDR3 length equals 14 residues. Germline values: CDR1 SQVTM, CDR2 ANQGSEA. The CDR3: CSASLSGSSYEQYF.

Here the CDR3 reads CSARDHEGLSSYNEQFF. This rearrangement joins TRBV20-1 to TRBJ2-1; the D call of TRBD2 rests on TCRdb alone, since no DNA is present to check it. CDR3 size: 17 residues. The germline V gene encodes CDR1 DFQATT and CDR2 SNEGSKA (reference sequence).

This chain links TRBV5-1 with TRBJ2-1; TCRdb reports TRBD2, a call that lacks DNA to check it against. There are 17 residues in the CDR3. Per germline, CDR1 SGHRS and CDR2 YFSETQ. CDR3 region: CASSSTAGGGLYNEQFF.

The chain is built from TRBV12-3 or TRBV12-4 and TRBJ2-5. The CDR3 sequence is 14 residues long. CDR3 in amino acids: CASSFEVYQETQYF.

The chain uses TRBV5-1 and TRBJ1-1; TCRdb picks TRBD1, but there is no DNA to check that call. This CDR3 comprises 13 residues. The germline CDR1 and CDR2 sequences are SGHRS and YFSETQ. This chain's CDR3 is CASSLGRGVEAFF.

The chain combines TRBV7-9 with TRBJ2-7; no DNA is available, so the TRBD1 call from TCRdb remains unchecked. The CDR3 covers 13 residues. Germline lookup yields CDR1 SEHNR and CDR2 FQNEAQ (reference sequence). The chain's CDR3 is CASRQAFTYEQYF.

The CDR3 region is CASSKKPGFYEQYF. The chain employs TRBV7-3 and TRBJ2-7; lacking DNA, the TRBD1 call made by TCRdb goes unchecked. The CDR3 has 14 amino acids. Germline lookup yields CDR1 SGHTA and CDR2 FQGTGA.

CDR3 protein: CSSNLAFTWGDLTDTQYF. V gene TRBV20-1 combines with J gene TRBJ2-3; the D call of TRBD2 rests on TCRdb alone, since no DNA is present to check it. The CDR3 length is 18 residues. The germline V gene encodes CDR1 DFQATT and CDR2 SNEGSKA (reference sequence).

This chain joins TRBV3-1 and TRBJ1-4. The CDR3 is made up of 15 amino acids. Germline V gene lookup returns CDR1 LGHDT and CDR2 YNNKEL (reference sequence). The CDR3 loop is CASSFWTGINEKLFF.

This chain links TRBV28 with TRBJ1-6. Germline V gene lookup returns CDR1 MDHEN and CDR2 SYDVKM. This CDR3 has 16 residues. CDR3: CASSLSLAGYNSPLHF. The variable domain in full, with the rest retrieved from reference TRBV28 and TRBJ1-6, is DVKVTQSSRYLVKRTGEKVFLECVQDMDHENMFWYRQDPGLGLRLIYFSYDVKMKEKGDIPEGYSVSREKKERFSLILESASTNQTSMYLCASSLSLAGYNSPLHFGNGTRLTVT.

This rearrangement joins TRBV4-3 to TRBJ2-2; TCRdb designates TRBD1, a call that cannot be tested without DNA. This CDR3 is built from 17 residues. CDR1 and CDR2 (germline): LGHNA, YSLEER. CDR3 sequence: CASSQDSPGGYTGELFF.

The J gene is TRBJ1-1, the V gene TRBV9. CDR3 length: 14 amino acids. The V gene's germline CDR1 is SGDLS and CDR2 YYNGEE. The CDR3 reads CASSIHGGPTEAFF. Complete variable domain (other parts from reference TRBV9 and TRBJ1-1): DSGVTQTPKHLITATGQRVTLRCSPRSGDLSVYWYQQSLDQGLQFLIQYYNGEERAKGNILERFSAQQFPDLHSELNLSSLELGDSALYFCASSIHGGPTEAFFGQGTRLTVV.

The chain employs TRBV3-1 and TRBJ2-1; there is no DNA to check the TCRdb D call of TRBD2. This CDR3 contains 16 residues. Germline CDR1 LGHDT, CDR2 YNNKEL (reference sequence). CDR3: CASSQDPSATYNEQFF.

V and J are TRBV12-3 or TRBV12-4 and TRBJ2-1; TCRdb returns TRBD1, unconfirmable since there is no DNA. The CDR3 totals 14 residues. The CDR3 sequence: CASSRSYGGNEQFF.

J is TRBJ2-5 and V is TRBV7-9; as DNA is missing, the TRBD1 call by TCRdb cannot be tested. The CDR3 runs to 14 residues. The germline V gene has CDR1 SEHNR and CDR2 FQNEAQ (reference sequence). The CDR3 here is CASSPGQGLETQYF.

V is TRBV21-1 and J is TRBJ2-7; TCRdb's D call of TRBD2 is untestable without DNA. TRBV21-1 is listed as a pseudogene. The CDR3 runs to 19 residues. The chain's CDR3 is CASSKGPNQAPSSGYEQYF.

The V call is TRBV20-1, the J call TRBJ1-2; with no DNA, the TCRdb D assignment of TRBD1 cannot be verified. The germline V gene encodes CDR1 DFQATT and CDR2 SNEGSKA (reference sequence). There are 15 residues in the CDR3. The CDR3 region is CSARDEQGLLYGYTF.

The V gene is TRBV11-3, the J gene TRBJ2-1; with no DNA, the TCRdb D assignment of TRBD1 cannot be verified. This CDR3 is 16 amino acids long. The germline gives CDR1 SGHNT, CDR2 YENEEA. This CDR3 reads CASSPRGGPPYNEQFF.

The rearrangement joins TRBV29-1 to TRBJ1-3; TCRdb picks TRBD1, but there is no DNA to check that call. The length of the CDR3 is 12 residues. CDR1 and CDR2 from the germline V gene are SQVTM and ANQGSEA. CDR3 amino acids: CSARTGGNTIYF.